This entry features one TCR beta chain sequence. The CDR3 sequence is 19 residues long. Germline V gives CDR1 SGDLS, CDR2 YYNGEE. V lost 1 base and J lost 4; bases outside the gene matches: 18. Profiled with immunoSEQ multiplex PCR; TCRdb holds only in-frame clones, not every one. The data hold some 150,000 clones, with roughly 93% observed a single time. This sample was included in a study of control samples from healthy donors and cancer patients. This chain joins TRBV9 and TRBJ1-2, with TRBD1 identical over 8 bases. The sample taken for sequencing was blood. This receptor was obtained from a man aged 45 to 65 in good health. The CDR3 is CASSVSVHSDRVRSYGYTF. DNA of the CDR3: TGTGCCAGCAGCGTATCAGTACATTCGGACAGGGTTCGGTCCTATGGCTACACCTTC.